The 25 T cell receptor beta chains presented below share a single source sample, sequenced in a study of blood T cell repertoires in COVID-19. Sequencing was performed with immunoSEQ multiplex PCR; in TCRdb, only in-frame clones are kept and a portion is missing. The table shows 55,000 to 80,000 clones, with over 65% occurring only once. The sample taken for sequencing was peripheral blood. The receptors were gathered from a man between 60 and 75 years old with COVID-19, enrolled during active disease.

This clone has just one count. The rearrangement links TRBV28 to TRBJ1-1; D is undetermined. Trimming took off 8 bases at V and 0 bases at J, with 16 bases between the two ends. This CDR3 region has 15 residues. CDR1 is MDHEN, CDR2 SYDVKM, per germline. CDR3 nucleotides: TGTGCCAGCGCCCCCGGGAGTAAGATGAACACTGAAGCTTTCTTT. Its translation: CASAPGSKMNTEAFF.

This chain joins TRBV7-3 and TRBJ2-2; a weak D match, TRBD1 (6 bases). Per germline, CDR1 SGHTA and CDR2 FQGTGA. Trimming left V 8 bases short and J 1 base short, with 11 bases between. The CDR3 covers 14 residues. The CDR3 here is CASAWTVNTGELFF. The CDR3 DNA reads TGTGCCAGCGCGTGGACAGTGAACACCGGGGAGCTGTTTTTT.

The genes are TRBV11-2 and TRBJ2-4, with D uncertain. Germline-derived CDR1 and CDR2 are SGHAT and FQNNGV. V was pared by 1 base and J by 0 bases, with 7 bases between. The CDR3 is 15 amino acids. For the CDR3, the DNA is TGTGCCAGCAGCTTAGGGCCTGGAGCCAAAAACATTCAGTACTTC. Translation gives CASSLGPGAKNIQYF.

This chain links TRBV11-2 with TRBJ1-5; 7 nucleotides agree with TRBD1. Germline CDR1 SGHAT, CDR2 FQNNGV. V shed 5 bases, J shed 7 bases, and the junction held 5 bases outside the gene matches. This CDR3 contains 13 residues. The CDR3 DNA reads TGTGCCAGCAGCAGACAGGGTGGCCAGCCCCAGCATTTT. It yields the protein CASSRQGGQPQHF. Variable domain in full (rest from reference TRBV11-2 and TRBJ1-5): EAGVAQSPRYKIIEKRQSVAFWCNPISGHATLYWYQQILGQGPKLLIQFQNNGVVDDSQLPKDRFSAERLKGVDSTLKIQPAKLEDSAVYLCASSRQGGQPQHFGDGTRLSIL.

This clone was counted a single time. The chain recombines TRBV5-1 with TRBJ2-3, with 7 bases matching TRBD2. Germline V gene lookup returns CDR1 SGHRS and CDR2 YFSETQ. The ends lost 0 bases at V and 2 bases at J; junction bases unmatched: 3. The CDR3 extends over 15 amino acids. Here the CDR3 reads CASSLGLASTDTQYF. The CDR3 DNA follows: TGCGCCAGCAGCTTGGGACTAGCCTCCACAGATACGCAGTATTTT.

The chain recombines TRBV10-3 with TRBJ1-3; no clear D gene. V lost 0 bases and J lost 4, with 10 bases in between. CDR1 and CDR2 (germline): ENHRY, SYGVKD. The CDR3 loop spans 15 amino acids. CDR3 loop: CAISESGGDGNTIYF. The CDR3 DNA reads TGTGCCATCAGTGAGTCCGGAGGCGACGGAAACACCATATATTTT.

This chain connects TRBV3-1 (or the pseudogene TRBV3-2) to TRBJ1-3; D unclear. In germline, CDR1 is LGHDT, CDR2 YNNKEL (reference sequence). This CDR3 is 15 amino acids long. V was trimmed by 0 bases and J by 2 bases, leaving 8 bases between them. The CDR3 protein is CASSQDFQAGNTIYF. Here the CDR3 DNA reads TGTGCCAGCAGCCAAGATTTCCAGGCTGGAAACACCATATATTTT.

The chain combines TRBV6-1 with TRBJ2-5; 8 nucleotides line up with TRBD1. The germline CDR1 and CDR2 sequences are MNHNS and SASEGT. CDR3 length: 14 amino acids. V shed 3 bases, J shed 7 bases, and the junction held 7 bases outside the gene matches. CDR3 protein: CASSDLLTGVTQYF. CDR3 bases: TGTGCCAGCAGTGACCTGTTGACAGGGGTGACCCAGTACTTC.

This sequence joins TRBV7-9 and TRBJ2-3; TRBD1 might be the D (6 bases). The germline CDR1 and CDR2 sequences are SEHNR and FQNEAQ (reference sequence). Trimming stripped 8 bases from V and 8 bases from J, with 20 bases between. The CDR3 consists of 14 residues. As DNA, the CDR3 is TGTGCCAGCGAGGGAATTACAGGGTCGGGTACGCAGTATTTT. It codes for CASEGITGSGTQYF.

V and J are TRBV6-5 and TRBJ2-3; TRBD1 matches 8 bases. Germline V gene data show CDR1 as MNHEY and CDR2 as SVGAGI. The CDR3 is made up of 14 amino acids. V was pared by 3 bases and J by 5 bases, with 4 bases of the junction left unmatched. The DNA for the CDR3 is TGTGCCAGCAGTTATTTTGACAGGGGAGATACGCAGTATTTT. Translated: CASSYFDRGDTQYF.

Turning to this clone: A read error may produce the germline difference seen at one junction end. The CDR3 DNA reads as TGCGCCAGCACCTTGGGGGGCGGCTCCTACAATGAGCAGTTCTTC. This encodes CASTLGGGSYNEQFF. This chain joins TRBV5-1 and TRBJ2-1; possibly TRBD1 or TRBD2 for D (6 bases each). Germline V CDR1 and CDR2: SGHRS, YFSETQ. The CDR3 is 15 amino acids.

The chain carries TRBV2 and TRBJ2-7; D may be TRBD2 (6 bases). Trimming shortened V by 7 bases and J by 5 bases, and 18 bases separated the two germline ends. From germline, CDR1 is SNHLY and CDR2 FYNNEI. The CDR3 runs to 14 residues. The CDR3 DNA sequence: TGTGCCAGCAAATCGAGGCAGGGAGGCGACGAGCAGTACTTC. This gives the protein CASKSRQGGDEQYF.

The chain joins TRBV15 to TRBJ2-2; tentative D call: TRBD1 (6 bases). Germline lookup yields CDR1 LNHNV and CDR2 YYDKDF (reference sequence). This CDR3 has 16 amino acids. Trimming took off 1 base at V and 3 bases at J, with 12 bases between the two ends. The CDR3: CATSRVRHRDTGELFF. The DNA for the CDR3 is TGTGCCACCAGCAGAGTAAGGCACAGGGACACCGGGGAGCTGTTTTTT.

The J gene is TRBJ1-6, the V gene TRBV5-5, with D possibly being TRBD1 (6 bases). Per germline, CDR1 SGHKS and CDR2 YYEKEE (reference sequence). V gave up 7 bases and J gave up 7 bases, with 15 bases separating them. The CDR3 totals 14 residues. The CDR3 loop reads CASLPGGQNSPLHF. The CDR3 nucleotides are TGTGCCAGCCTCCCGGGGGGGCAAAATTCACCCCTCCACTTT.

This chain connects TRBV7-3 to TRBJ2-7; TRBD1 agrees at 10 bases. The CDR3 consists of 14 residues. In germline, CDR1 is SGHTA, CDR2 FQGTGA. Trimming cost V 2 bases and J 7 bases; bases outside gene matches: 5. DNA of the CDR3: TGTGCCAGCAGCTTAGGGACAGGGGCCAGAGAGCAGTACTTC. This sequence encodes CASSLGTGAREQYF.

The chain employs TRBV27 and TRBJ2-7; TRBD1 matches 7 bases. CDR3 size: 14 residues. Germline V lookup: CDR1 MNHEY, CDR2 SMNVEV (reference sequence). J lost 6 bases, V lost 5 bases, and 10 bases had no gene match. The CDR3 sequence is CASSTATGFPEQYF. CDR3 nucleotides: TGTGCCAGCAGTACAGCGACAGGGTTCCCCGAGCAGTACTTC.

The chain combines TRBV19 with TRBJ2-2; a possible D gene is TRBD1 (6 bases). V shed 3 bases and J shed 6 bases, with 11 bases lying between them. Germline V gene data show CDR1 as LNHDA and CDR2 as SQIVND (reference sequence). The CDR3 totals 14 residues. In nucleotides, the CDR3 is TGTGCCAGTAGTATCCCGGGACAATCCGGGGAGCTGTTTTTT. Residues: CASSIPGQSGELFF. Together with reference TRBV19 and TRBJ2-2, the CDR3 gives the full variable domain: DGGITQSPKYLFRKEGQNVTLSCEQNLNHDAMYWYRQDPGQGLRLIYYSQIVNDFQKGDIAEGYSVSREKKESFPLTVTSAQKNPTAFYLCASSIPGQSGELFFGEGSRLTVL.

The V call is TRBV2, the J call TRBJ1-3; 10 positions agree with TRBD1. After removal of 6 bases from V and 2 bases from J, the junction contained 4 bases not matched to a gene. The germline V gene encodes CDR1 SNHLY and CDR2 FYNNEI. This CDR3 contains 15 residues. The CDR3 is CASRTGGAPGNTIYF. CDR3 coding DNA: TGTGCCAGCAGGACAGGGGGCGCGCCTGGAAACACCATATATTTT.

Here the CDR3 reads CAEQGYYGYTF. The CDR3 coding sequence is TGTGCCGAACAGGGGTACTATGGCTACACCTTC. This chain uses TRBV6-5 with TRBJ1-2, with TRBD1 identical over 7 bases. V shed 11 bases and J 3 bases; nucleotides not matched to a gene: 3. Germline lookup yields CDR1 MNHEY and CDR2 SVGAGI. The CDR3 consists of 11 residues.

This chain links TRBV5-5 with TRBJ1-5; 10 bases map to TRBD1. The germline V gene has CDR1 SGHKS and CDR2 YYEKEE (reference sequence). V lost 4 bases, J lost 5 bases, and 3 bases stayed unmatched. The CDR3 length is 14 residues. The chain's CDR3 is CASSRDRGDQPQHF. Written as DNA, the CDR3 is TGTGCCAGCAGCCGGGACAGGGGTGATCAGCCCCAGCATTTT.

The genes are TRBV5-1 and TRBJ2-7; D uncertain. Per germline, CDR1 SGHRS and CDR2 YFSETQ. The CDR3 runs to 12 residues. V lost 2 bases, J lost 5 bases, and 8 bases lay in between. The CDR3 spells CASSLTSDEQYF. The CDR3, as DNA: TGCGCCAGCAGCTTAACCAGCGACGAGCAGTACTTC. The variable domain in full, with the rest retrieved from reference TRBV5-1 and TRBJ2-7, is KAGVTQTPRYLIKTRGQQVTLSCSPISGHRSVSWYQQTPGQGLQFLFEYFSETQRNKGNFPGRFSGRQFSNSRSEMNVSTLELGDSALYLCASSLTSDEQYFGPGTRLTVT.

This chain's CDR3 is CASRDRGEAFF. The CDR3 region has the DNA TGTGCCAGCCGGGACAGAGGTGAAGCTTTCTTT. This rearrangement joins TRBV2 to TRBJ1-1, with TRBD1 identical over 7 bases. CDR1 is SNHLY and CDR2 is FYNNEI in the germline V gene. The CDR3 spans 11 residues. The junction had 4 bases not matched to a gene; V was cut back by 8 bases and J by 7 bases. The full variable domain, rest sourced from reference TRBV2 and TRBJ1-1, is EPEVTQTPSHQVTQMGQEVILRCVPISNHLYFYWYRQILGQKVEFLVSFYNNEISEKSEIFDDQFSVERPDGSNFTLKIRSTKLEDSAMYFCASRDRGEAFFGQGTRLTVV.

This rearrangement joins TRBV6-5 to TRBJ2-3; TRBD2 aligns across 9 bases. V was pared by 5 bases and J by 6 bases, with 9 bases of the junction left unmatched. Per germline, CDR1 MNHEY and CDR2 SVGAGI. The CDR3 is 15 residues long. CDR3 sequence: CASSLRGGSGDTQYF. CDR3 bases: TGTGCCAGCAGTCTGCGGGGGGGGTCCGGCGATACGCAGTATTTT.

This clone was counted between two and nine times. The V and J genes are TRBV6-2 or TRBV6-3 and TRBJ1-2; D may be TRBD1 (6 bases). Germline CDR1 reads MNHEY; CDR2 reads SVGEGT. The CDR3 sequence is 12 residues long. V was trimmed by 6 bases and J by 8 bases, leaving 13 bases between them. The CDR3 spells CASSPQGYGYTF. In DNA form, the CDR3 reads TGTGCCAGCAGCCCACAGGGATACGGCTACACCTTC.

The chain uses TRBV10-2 and TRBJ2-1, with D maybe TRBD2 (6 bases). CDR1 WSHSY and CDR2 SAAADI come from the germline V gene. The CDR3 is 13 residues long. V was clipped by 6 bases and J by 7 bases, with 13 bases between them. CDR3 sequence reads: CASSGRGVNEQFF. The DNA of the CDR3 is TGCGCCAGCAGCGGGCGGGGCGTGAATGAGCAGTTCTTC.